The 25 T cell receptor beta chains in this list originate from one sample, sequenced in a study of T cells after yellow fever vaccination. One entry per CDR3 protein results from TCRdb running MiXCR on the 5' RACE reads. The profile shows about 580,000 distinct CDR3 sequences, about 15% of them singletons. The sample was PBMCs, taken 5 days after the first yellow fever vaccination. The source of these receptors is a man between 18 and 29 years old who received the YFV17D yellow fever vaccine.

This clonotype turned up a few times. This chain uses TRBV10-3 with TRBJ1-4; maybe TRBD1 (6 bases). The length of the CDR3 is 15 residues. CDR1 is ENHRY and CDR2 is SYGVKD in the germline V gene. Trimming pared 8 bases from V and 4 bases from J, leaving 17 bases between. The CDR3 DNA reads TGTGCCATCCCCCGGCAGGGGTCCGGTAATGAAAAACTGTTTTTT. Its translation: CAIPRQGSGNEKLFF.

This clonotype was observed many times. CDR3 protein: CSVDDRDTIYF. CDR3 bases: TGCAGCGTGGACGACCGGGACACCATATATTTT. V gene TRBV29-1 combines with J gene TRBJ1-3; D not resolved. Germline V lookup: CDR1 SQVTM, CDR2 ANQGSEA. Deletions cut 6 bases from V and 8 bases from J, with 11 bases between. The CDR3 has 11 amino acids.

This chain joins TRBV7-2 and TRBJ2-1, with 8 bases identical to TRBD2. J gave up 3 bases and V 6 bases, and 7 bases lay outside the gene matches. This CDR3 is 15 amino acids long. CDR1 is SGHTA, CDR2 FQGNSA, per germline. Here the CDR3 reads CASSAVGGGYNEQFF. DNA of the CDR3: TGTGCCAGCAGTGCCGTCGGGGGGGGCTACAATGAGCAGTTCTTC.

V is TRBV4-1 and J is TRBJ1-5, with 8 positions matching TRBD1. The CDR3 is 16 residues long. V gave up 6 bases and J gave up 1 base; unmatched junction bases: 8. CDR1 and CDR2 (germline): MGHRA, YSYEKL. CDR3 nucleotides: TGCGCCAGCAGGAACGCAGGGGGCGGAAGCAATCAGCCCCAGCATTTT. Amino acids: CASRNAGGGSNQPQHF.

This clonotype was counted only a few times. This CDR3 reads CASSESWGWNEKLFF. CDR3 bases: TGCGCCAGCAGTGAGTCCTGGGGATGGAATGAAAAACTGTTTTTT. The chain is built from TRBV10-2 and TRBJ1-4; D remains unclear. The CDR3 contains 15 residues. Per the germline V gene, CDR1 is WSHSY and CDR2 is SAAADI. V shed 0 bases and J shed 5 bases, with 10 bases lying between them.

This clonotype was observed a handful of times. This rearrangement joins TRBV5-1 to TRBJ2-5; 7 bases line up with TRBD2. The CDR3 loop spans 15 amino acids. Germline V CDR1 and CDR2: SGHRS, YFSETQ. After removal of 4 bases from V and 5 bases from J, the junction contained 11 bases not matched to a gene. CDR3 bases: TGCGCCAGCAGCGGGGTTCCGGGGGGTTCGGAGACCCAGTACTTC. It is translated as CASSGVPGGSETQYF.

V and J are TRBV11-2 and TRBJ2-3; D remains ambiguous. V lost 1 base to trimming and J lost 2 bases, with 10 bases between them. The CDR3 is 15 residues long. Germline loops: CDR1 SGHAT, CDR2 FQNNGV. The CDR3 spells CASSLVGGNTDTQYF. CDR3 nucleotides: TGTGCCAGCAGCTTAGTTGGCGGTAACACAGATACGCAGTATTTT.

This clonotype was seen more than once but under ten times. This rearrangement joins TRBV5-1 to TRBJ2-7; D is uncertain. Germline-derived CDR1 and CDR2 are SGHRS and YFSETQ. The CDR3 is made up of 18 amino acids. V was trimmed by 3 bases and J by 3 bases, leaving 25 bases between them. The CDR3 region is CASSSACSFCAPHYEQYF. The CDR3 nucleotides read TGCGCCAGCAGCTCAGCGTGCTCGTTTTGTGCCCCTCACTACGAGCAGTACTTC. Full variable domain (outside the CDR3, taken from reference TRBV5-1 and TRBJ2-7): KAGVTQTPRYLIKTRGQQVTLSCSPISGHRSVSWYQQTPGQGLQFLFEYFSETQRNKGNFPGRFSGRQFSNSRSEMNVSTLELGDSALYLCASSSACSFCAPHYEQYFGPGTRLTVT.

In this sample, this clonotype turned up a few times. The gene calls are TRBV11-2 and TRBJ2-2; 8 nucleotides align to TRBD1. V was pared by 5 bases and J by 5 bases, with 10 bases of the junction left unmatched. Per germline, CDR1 SGHAT and CDR2 FQNNGV. The CDR3 sequence is 16 residues long. CDR3: CASSLGQGLSTGELFF. The CDR3 DNA is TGTGCCAGCAGCCTCGGACAGGGACTGAGTACCGGGGAGCTGTTTTTT.

The V gene is TRBV19, the J gene TRBJ1-2; 7 bases are shared with TRBD1. Germline CDR1 and CDR2: LNHDA and SQIVND (reference sequence). J lost 4 bases, V lost 5 bases, and 7 bases had no gene match. This CDR3 spans 14 amino acids. The CDR3 loop reads CASSPKGTVYGYTF. Written as DNA, the CDR3 is TGTGCCAGTAGTCCGAAGGGGACAGTCTATGGCTACACCTTC. Full variable domain (rest looked up from reference TRBV19 and TRBJ1-2): DGGITQSPKYLFRKEGQNVTLSCEQNLNHDAMYWYRQDPGQGLRLIYYSQIVNDFQKGDIAEGYSVSREKKESFPLTVTSAQKNPTAFYLCASSPKGTVYGYTFGSGTRLTVV.

This rearrangement joins TRBV11-2 to TRBJ1-2, with 8 bases matching TRBD1. Germline V CDR1 and CDR2: SGHAT, FQNNGV. Trimming took 5 bases from V and 2 from J; bases not matched to a gene: 10. This CDR3 spans 16 amino acids. The CDR3 region is CASSPKWGQENYGYTF. CDR3 coding DNA: TGTGCCAGCAGCCCGAAGTGGGGACAGGAAAACTATGGCTACACCTTC.

This clonotype occurred a few times. This sequence joins TRBV20-1 and TRBJ1-2; D may be TRBD1 (5 bases). With 0 bases removed from V and 3 bases from J, the gap between germline ends came to 14 bases. CDR1 and CDR2 (germline): DFQATT, SNEGSKA (reference sequence). The CDR3 totals 15 residues. The CDR3 nucleotides read TGCAGTGCTAGAGATACTTCGCCAGGGTACTATGGCTACACCTTC. Translation gives CSARDTSPGYYGYTF.

This sequence joins TRBV6-5 and TRBJ1-4; D is uncertain. CDR3 size: 11 residues. Trimming took off 6 bases at V and 4 bases at J, with 3 bases between the two ends. Germline V lookup: CDR1 MNHEY, CDR2 SVGAGI. CDR3 sequence: CASSYNEKLFF. CDR3 sequence (DNA): TGTGCCAGCAGCTATAATGAAAAACTGTTTTTT.

This chain connects TRBV4-3 to TRBJ2-1; TRBD1 agrees at 8 bases. Trimming cost V 0 bases and J 9 bases; bases outside gene matches: 13. This CDR3 is 17 amino acids long. The V gene's germline CDR1 is LGHNA and CDR2 YSLEER. CDR3 DNA: TGCGCCAGCAGCCAAGATTGGAGGACAGGGACGAGGGGTGAGCAGTTCTTC. Translation gives CASSQDWRTGTRGEQFF.

The chain has TRBV4-1 and TRBJ2-7; D gene uncertain. CDR1 is MGHRA, CDR2 YSYEKL, per germline. CDR3 length equals 15 residues. V shed 5 bases and J shed 3 bases, with 17 bases lying between them. CDR3 nucleotide sequence: TGCGCCAGCAGCATGAGGCCCTCGGCCGGCTACGAGCAGTACGTC. It codes for CASSMRPSAGYEQYV.

The sample holds many counts of this clonotype. The CDR3 nucleotides read TGTGCCAGCGGCCGGGGGGCCAGCACAGATACGCAGTATTTT. Protein: CASGRGASTDTQYF. This chain links TRBV7-2 with TRBJ2-3, with D perhaps TRBD2 (7 bases). This CDR3 is 14 amino acids long. The germline V and J ends were trimmed by 8 bases and 0 bases, with 12 bases remaining between them. Germline values: CDR1 SGHTA, CDR2 FQGNSA. The variable domain in full, with the rest retrieved from reference TRBV7-2 and TRBJ2-3, is GAGVSQSPSNKVTEKGKDVELRCDPISGHTALYWYRQSLGQGLEFLIYFQGNSAPDKSGLPSDRFSAERTGGSVSTLTIQRTQQEDSAVYLCASGRGASTDTQYFGPGTRLTVL.

The rearrangement uses TRBV6-5 and TRBJ2-5; D perhaps matches TRBD1 (5 bases). With 2 bases removed from V and 5 bases from J, the gap between germline ends came to 12 bases. The CDR3 totals 14 residues. Germline values: CDR1 MNHEY, CDR2 SVGAGI. The CDR3 sequence: CASSYGWGRETQYF. The DNA of the CDR3 is TGTGCCAGCAGTTACGGTTGGGGCCGCGAGACCCAGTACTTC.

The genes are TRBV18 and TRBJ2-3, with D perhaps TRBD2 (6 bases). The CDR3 loop spans 15 amino acids. Trimming pared 3 bases from V and 4 bases from J, leaving 14 bases between. Germline V CDR1 and CDR2: KGHSH, LQKENI. CDR3 nucleotides: TGTGCCAGCTCACCCCCCAGCGGAGGGCCAGATACGCAGTATTTT. This sequence encodes CASSPPSGGPDTQYF.

V gene TRBV5-1 combines with J gene TRBJ2-7; 8 bases match TRBD1. The ends lost 7 bases at V and 2 bases at J; junction bases unmatched: 8. Germline V gene sequence: CDR1 SGHRS, CDR2 YFSETQ. The CDR3 contains 14 residues. This CDR3 reads CASSPGTGAYEQYV. In DNA form, the CDR3 reads TGCGCCAGCTCACCCGGGACAGGAGCCTACGAGCAGTACGTC.

This clonotype has only a few counts. J is TRBJ2-7 and V is TRBV7-2, with a weak D call TRBD2 (6 bases). Looked up from germline, CDR1 is SGHTA and CDR2 is FQGNSA. The germline V and J ends were trimmed by 2 bases and 2 bases, with 13 bases remaining between them. This CDR3 is built from 15 residues. As DNA, the CDR3 is TGTGCCAGCAGCTTAAGGCTCCCGGGGGCCTACGAGCAGTACTTC. This gives the protein CASSLRLPGAYEQYF.

This clonotype has more than one count but fewer than ten. The gene calls are TRBV7-3 and TRBJ2-1; D unclear. The CDR3 sequence is 15 residues long. V lost 2 bases to trimming and J lost 0 bases, with 8 bases between them. CDR1 is SGHTA and CDR2 is FQGTGA in the germline V gene. CDR3 DNA sequence: TGTGCCAGCAGCTTAGGCCCCGACTCCTACAATGAGCAGTTCTTC. Translated: CASSLGPDSYNEQFF.

This clonotype was found a few times. The V and J genes are TRBV4-1 and TRBJ2-1, with D possibly matching TRBD2 (5 bases). The CDR3 spans 16 residues. The V end lost 8 bases, the J end lost 9 bases, and 26 bases lay between the germline ends. CDR1 is MGHRA and CDR2 is YSYEKL in the germline V gene. The CDR3 loop is CASVSFQESHRGEQFF. CDR3 nucleotides: TGCGCCAGCGTTTCTTTTCAGGAAAGCCACCGGGGTGAGCAGTTCTTC.

The J gene is TRBJ1-4, the V gene TRBV5-1; D is undetermined. V was pared by 4 bases and J by 7 bases, with 14 bases between. This CDR3 is 14 amino acids long. Germline lookup yields CDR1 SGHRS and CDR2 YFSETQ. CDR3 loop: CASSPGGLAEKLFF. The CDR3 bases are TGCGCCAGCAGCCCGGGAGGGCTGGCTGAAAAACTGTTTTTT.

The CDR3 region has the DNA TGTGCCAGCAGCTTGGGGGACAGGTCCGATGAGCAGTTCTTC. Protein product: CASSLGDRSDEQFF. The chain recombines TRBV5-7 with TRBJ2-1; TRBD1 aligns across 8 bases. TRBV5-7 is flagged as an ORF with uncertain function. The CDR3 length is 14 residues. V shed 0 bases and J 8 bases; nucleotides not matched to a gene: 4.

This chain uses TRBV2 with TRBJ2-1, with 11 nucleotides matching TRBD2. Germline CDR1 is SNHLY and CDR2 is FYNNEI. This CDR3 spans 18 amino acids. The chain's CDR3 is CTRSFRLAGGHSYNEQFF. The CDR3 nucleotides read TGTACCCGCAGTTTTAGGCTAGCGGGGGGTCACTCCTACAATGAGCAGTTCTTC.